This paragraph covers one T cell receptor beta chain sequence. This specimen belongs to a study of blood T cell repertoires in COVID-19. Across the whole study: Sample material is recorded as cDNA or gDNA derived from T cells, B-cell-depleted T cells, or PBMCs.

Participants came from about 23 US areas, aged about 18 to 89 years. Participant-reported clinical history was the basis for cohort assignment. The CDR3 is made up of 15 amino acids. Per germline, CDR1 MNHNY and CDR2 SVGAGI (reference sequence). Authors' methods: Reference gene primer amplification in the assay estimated nucleated cell counts. Generated by immunoSEQ multiplex PCR, the TCRdb table keeps only in-frame clones and is missing some. V, J and clone size are taken as reported in that table, and D and trimming were inferred from the DNA itself. The sample records a few hundred thousand clones, about 86% being singletons.

The V and J genes are TRBV6-6 and TRBJ2-7; 8 bases line up with TRBD1. Sequencing was done on a sample of PBMCs or T cells enriched from blood (not recorded which). This TCR came from a woman in her forties with acute COVID-19. Here the CDR3 DNA reads TGTGCTACCGGACCCACGCGGACAGGGCTTGAGGAGCAGTACTTC. It specifies CATGPTRTGLEEQYF.